This TCR beta chain was captured in a study of T-cell reconstitution after alpha-beta-depleted transplantation in children. The table lists this clonotype with many counts. Its antigen remains unknown. Germline loops: CDR1 SGHNT, CDR2 YENEEA. The ends lost 4 bases at V and 0 bases at J; junction bases unmatched: 5. The CDR3 consists of 16 residues. Study-wide results and caveats: Alpha-beta T cells present about two months after transplant were reported to originate from several hundred expanded graft clones. Newly produced T cells mostly provided counts and TCRbeta diversity after one year, as hyperexpanded clones declined.

Preparation of the TCRbeta library used unique molecular identifiers. Each CDR3 protein is one row after TCRdb ran MiXCR on the PCR reads. Of around 440,000 distinct CDR3 sequences listed, 8% to 11% are singletons. The sample here was PBMCs, taken before TCRalphabeta/CD19-depleted stem cell transplant. The chain combines TRBV11-3 with TRBJ2-2, with 7 positions matching TRBD2. This clonotype originated in a child aged 2 to 10 with inherited bone marrow failure, due to receive a stem cell transplant. CDR3 in DNA: TGTGCCAGCAGCTCTAGCGGAAATACGAACACCGGGGAGCTGTTTTTT. Translated, it gives CASSSSGNTNTGELFF.